The clone carrying this T cell receptor (beta chain) was observed a handful of times. The trim removed 7 bases at V and 6 bases at J, leaving 5 bases unmatched. CDR3 length: 14 residues. The germline V gene has CDR1 SGHNT and CDR2 YYREEE (reference sequence). The assay was immunoSEQ multiplex PCR, and TCRdb's table has in-frame clones only and misses some. This table holds about 170,000 clones, 84% found once. This entry is derived from a study of blood T cell repertoires in COVID-19. About the research overall: Nucleic acid was either cDNA or gDNA, and it came from T cells, B-cell-depleted T cells, or PBMCs.

The chain links TRBV5-4 to TRBJ2-1; 12 positions match TRBD1. This receptor was identified in a woman of 80 years or more with COVID-19, enrolled during active disease. The sequencing input was peripheral blood. The CDR3 here is CASGDRGQGNEQFF. The CDR3 DNA reads as TGTGCCAGCGGGGACAGGGGGCAGGGCAATGAGCAGTTCTTC.